The next 12 T cell receptor beta chains were all read from a single sample in a study of cytomegalovirus exposure and HLA in healthy donors (dated by TCRdb to about 2017). Preparation of the library involved the immunoSEQ multiplex PCR assay. For the multiplex PCR, a mixture combining 60 forward primers for TCR Vbeta segments and 13 reverse primers for TCR Jbeta segments was used. TCRdb took over this immuneACCESS table, retaining in-frame rearrangements with V and J assigned. Such tables are incomplete; in checked studies, under half of the missing clones stem from an unresolved V gene, and the remainder is unexplained. The sample data list some 120,000 clones, and approximately 87% of these were observed just once. Roughly 20% of the sample lies in the top ten. Sequencing was carried out using PBMCs. The receptors originated from a man aged 18 to 30 in good health and CMV-seropositive.

A note on this clone: The same CDR3 is also encoded by other DNA sequences in this sample. CDR3 in amino acids: CASRLAGVADTQYF. CDR3 nucleotide sequence: TGTGCCAGCAGACTAGCGGGGGTGGCAGATACGCAGTATTTT. The V gene is TRBV14, the J gene TRBJ2-3; 11 nucleotides match TRBD2. The V segment lost 6 bases and the J segment 4 bases; nucleotides outside the gene matches: 3. This CDR3 is 14 amino acids long. Germline loops: CDR1 SGHDN, CDR2 FVKESK. The complete variable domain, with remaining parts taken from reference TRBV14 and TRBJ2-3, reads EAGVTQFPSHSVIEKGQTVTLRCDPISGHDNLYWYRRVMGKEIKFLLHFVKESKQDESGMPNNRFLAERTGGTYSTLKVQPAELEDSGVYFCASRLAGVADTQYFGPGTRLTVL.

This clone was seen a single time. DNA for the CDR3: TGTGCCAGCAGGCCGGGACTACACACAGATACGCAGTATTTT. Translating gives CASRPGLHTDTQYF. The rearrangement uses TRBV6-4 and TRBJ2-3; 7 nucleotides line up with TRBD2. CDR1 is MRHNA, CDR2 SNTAGT, per germline. The CDR3 spans 14 residues. V gave up 6 bases and J gave up 2 bases; unmatched junction bases: 5.

J is TRBJ2-3 and V is TRBV7-2, with TRBD2 matching 9 bases. The CDR3 sequence is 13 residues long. J lost 3 bases, V lost 11 bases, and 6 bases had no gene match. Germline CDR1 reads SGHTA; CDR2 reads FQGNSA. CDR3 residues: CACSGGETDTQYF. DNA of the CDR3: TGTGCCTGTAGCGGGGGCGAGACAGATACGCAGTATTTT.

The V gene is TRBV9, the J gene TRBJ1-1; D is perhaps TRBD1 (5 bases). The ends were cut back, 4 bases at V and 4 bases at J, with 17 bases in the middle. This CDR3 region has 15 residues. CDR1 is SGDLS, CDR2 YYNGEE, per germline. The CDR3 nucleotides are TGTGCCAGCAGCCCAGAAAGACAGTCTCTCACTGAAGCTTTCTTT. Protein: CASSPERQSLTEAFF.

The chain links TRBV4-1 to TRBJ1-1, with D uncertain. Germline V gives CDR1 MGHRA, CDR2 YSYEKL. There are 15 residues in the CDR3. Trimming cost V 1 base and J 4 bases, with 13 bases left between them. CDR3 residues: CASSQGRAQSTEAFF. CDR3 bases: TGCGCCAGCAGCCAAGGCCGAGCACAGAGCACTGAAGCTTTCTTT.

The chain links TRBV14 to TRBJ2-1; D is ambiguous. Trimming removed 2 bases from V and 3 bases from J, with 8 bases in between. Looked up from germline, CDR1 is SGHDN and CDR2 is FVKESK. This CDR3 contains 14 residues. The CDR3 coding sequence is TGTGCCAGCAGCCAAATTAACTACTACAATGAGCAGTTCTTC. Protein: CASSQINYYNEQFF.

CDR3 region: CASRGRTGNTEAFF. The CDR3 DNA reads TGTGCCAGCAGGGGGAGGACGGGGAACACTGAAGCTTTCTTT. The V gene is TRBV2, the J gene TRBJ1-1, with D hard to call. Trimming shortened V by 6 bases and J by 1 base, and 12 bases separated the two germline ends. The CDR3 is 14 amino acids. Germline loops: CDR1 SNHLY, CDR2 FYNNEI.

This chain uses TRBV20-1 with TRBJ2-7, with D perhaps TRBD2 (6 bases). This CDR3 spans 11 amino acids. Trimming took 3 bases from V and 3 from J, leaving 6 bases between them. Germline V gene data show CDR1 as DFQATT and CDR2 as SNEGSKA (reference sequence). The CDR3 here is CSAREGYEQYF. CDR3 sequence (DNA): TGCAGTGCTAGGGAGGGCTACGAGCAGTACTTC.

V usage is TRBV9 and J usage is TRBJ1-1, with D possibly being TRBD1 (5 bases). V was trimmed by 7 bases and J by 5 bases, leaving 24 bases between them. This CDR3 spans 16 amino acids. Germline V CDR1 and CDR2: SGDLS, YYNGEE. The CDR3 sequence: CASGANLGGVGTEAFF. In DNA, the CDR3 is TGTGCCAGCGGAGCCAACTTGGGGGGAGTGGGGACTGAAGCTTTCTTT.

The chain combines TRBV5-8 with TRBJ2-3; D may be TRBD2 (6 bases). The length of the CDR3 is 14 residues. Trimming cost V 7 bases and J 0 bases, with 12 bases left between them. Germline assignment: CDR1 SGHTS and CDR2 YDEGEE. The CDR3 region is CASPAGTSTDTQYF. CDR3 coding DNA: TGTGCCAGCCCGGCCGGGACTAGCACAGATACGCAGTATTTT.

The CDR3 DNA is TGTGCCAGCAGCTTAACCGGGGTAGGCTATGGCTACACCTTC. Protein sequence: CASSLTGVGYGYTF. This rearrangement joins TRBV7-8 to TRBJ1-2, with D unclear. The V and J ends lost 2 bases and 4 bases respectively, with 11 bases between them. CDR1 is SGHVS and CDR2 is FQNEAQ in the germline V gene. The CDR3 spans 14 residues.

V usage is TRBV6-5 and J usage is TRBJ1-2; D perhaps matches TRBD1 (5 bases). The CDR3 sequence is 14 residues long. Germline-derived CDR1 and CDR2 are MNHEY and SVGAGI. Deletions cut 6 bases from V and 2 bases from J, with 13 bases between. In nucleotides, the CDR3 is TGTGCCAGCAGCCCCAAACCAGGGAACTATGGCTACACCTTC. Its translation is CASSPKPGNYGYTF.